This is a list of T cell receptor beta chains from one sample in a study of T-cell memory formation after mild COVID-19. One entry per CDR3 protein, called by TCRdb with MiXCR from the 5' RACE reads. The sample lists roughly 600,000 distinct CDR3 sequences, more than 15% seen once, with about 12% in the top ten. The material sequenced was PBMCs or a T cell subset sorted from them (not recorded which). The receptors here all came from an adult woman who had mild COVID-19 (a few samples of this study predate the infection). Cell type and time point are not known. The CDR3 runs from the conserved cysteine through the conserved F or W. A D gene is named only where the DNA matches it firmly. Clone size, where shown, is once, few, many, or a class for clones that have expanded.

d_call: TRBD1; cdr3_length: 16; v_call: TRBV2; j_call: TRBJ2-1; clone_size: .; cdr3_aa: CASSEEDRVSYNEQFF; cdr3_nt: TGTGCCAGCAGTGAAGAGGACAGGGTCTCCTACAATGAGCAGTTCTTC
d_call: TRBD2; cdr3_length: 14; v_call: TRBV7-9; j_call: TRBJ2-5; clone_size: many; cdr3_aa: CASSIAGGFETQYF; cdr3_nt: TGTGCCAGCAGCATAGCGGGAGGCTTCGAGACCCAGTACTTC
d_call: .; cdr3_length: 14; v_call: TRBV25-1; j_call: TRBJ1-6; clone_size: .; cdr3_aa: CASSGGSPNSPLHF; cdr3_nt: TGTGCCAGCAGTGGTGGGAGTCCAAATTCACCCCTCCACTTT
d_call: .; cdr3_length: 15; v_call: TRBV3-1; j_call: TRBJ2-1; clone_size: .; cdr3_aa: CASSVNGGSYNEQFF; cdr3_nt: TGTGCCAGCAGCGTTAACGGTGGCTCCTACAATGAGCAGTTCTTC
d_call: .; cdr3_length: 15; v_call: TRBV4-3; j_call: TRBJ2-3; clone_size: .; cdr3_aa: CASSQDQGYTDTQYF; cdr3_nt: TGCGCCAGCAGCCAAGATCAGGGATACACAGATACGCAGTATTTT
d_call: .; cdr3_length: 14; v_call: TRBV4-3; j_call: TRBJ2-3; clone_size: .; cdr3_aa: CASSRDFNQNTQYF; cdr3_nt: TGCGCCAGCAGCAGGGACTTCAACCAGAATACGCAGTATTTT
d_call: .; cdr3_length: 15; v_call: TRBV7-6; j_call: TRBJ2-5; clone_size: .; cdr3_aa: CASSTGFSTQETQYF; cdr3_nt: TGTGCCAGCAGCACTGGGTTCAGCACTCAAGAGACCCAGTACTTC
d_call: TRBD1; cdr3_length: 15; v_call: TRBV18; j_call: TRBJ1-5; clone_size: few; cdr3_aa: CASSPATGGDQPQHF; cdr3_nt: TGTGCCAGCTCACCCGCGACAGGGGGAGATCAGCCCCAGCATTTT
d_call: TRBD2; cdr3_length: 15; v_call: TRBV9; j_call: TRBJ2-5; clone_size: .; cdr3_aa: CASSVAGGLKETQYF; cdr3_nt: TGTGCCAGCAGCGTAGCGGGGGGGCTCAAGGAGACCCAGTACTTC
d_call: .; cdr3_length: 14; v_call: TRBV5-1; j_call: TRBJ1-2; clone_size: .; cdr3_aa: CASSLALSGNGYTF; cdr3_nt: TGCGCCAGCAGCTTGGCCCTCTCAGGGAATGGCTACACCTTC
d_call: .; cdr3_length: 13; v_call: TRBV20-1; j_call: TRBJ1-1; clone_size: few; cdr3_aa: CSASRRGNTEAFF; cdr3_nt: TGCAGTGCTAGTCGGCGGGGGAACACTGAAGCTTTCTTT
d_call: TRBD2; cdr3_length: 15; v_call: TRBV7-3; j_call: TRBJ2-5; clone_size: .; cdr3_aa: CASSLGSGSVETQYF; cdr3_nt: TGTGCCAGCAGCTTGGGGAGCGGGAGCGTGGAGACCCAGTACTTC
d_call: .; cdr3_length: 14; v_call: TRBV25-1; j_call: TRBJ1-2; clone_size: few; cdr3_aa: CASSAQGHVYGYTF; cdr3_nt: TGTGCCAGCAGTGCACAGGGACACGTCTATGGCTACACCTTC
d_call: .; cdr3_length: 14; v_call: TRBV12-3/TRBV12-4; j_call: TRBJ2-5; clone_size: .; cdr3_aa: CASSPRGLGETQYF; cdr3_nt: TGTGCCAGCAGTCCCCGGGGGTTAGGAGAGACCCAGTACTTC
d_call: .; cdr3_length: 16; v_call: TRBV27; j_call: TRBJ2-1; clone_size: few; cdr3_aa: CASSLFAGASYNEQFF; cdr3_nt: TGTGCCAGCAGTTTATTTGCGGGGGCCTCCTACAATGAGCAGTTCTTC
d_call: TRBD1; cdr3_length: 13; v_call: TRBV28; j_call: TRBJ2-5; clone_size: .; cdr3_aa: CASSSGTGAHPDF; cdr3_nt: TGTGCCAGCAGTTCCGGGACAGGGGCTCACCCGGACTTC